This entry lists 25 T cell receptor beta chains sequenced from one sample in a study of CD8 T cells in ankylosing spondylitis. TCRdb passed the 5' RACE reads through MiXCR, listing each CDR3 protein once. The table lists 250,000 to 400,000 distinct CDR3 sequences, roughly 10% of them singletons. The sequenced sample was blood, either unsorted or a sorted T cell fraction (not recorded which). Source of these receptors: a female donor with ankylosing spondylitis or in good health (not recorded which).

This clonotype was found a few times. A junction boundary mismatches the germline segment, possibly from a read error. The V and J genes are TRBV20-1 and TRBJ2-1; 14 bases align to TRBD2. Germline V gene sequence: CDR1 DFQATT, CDR2 SNEGSKA (reference sequence). The CDR3 sequence is 17 residues long. CDR3 residues: CCARAGTSGSSYNEQFF. The CDR3 nucleotides read TGCTGTGCTAGAGCCGGGACTAGCGGGAGCTCCTACAATGAGCAGTTCTTC.

This clonotype came up a few times. The chain links TRBV18 to TRBJ2-1; 8 bases are a match to TRBD2. V shed 3 bases, J shed 7 bases, and the junction held 8 bases outside the gene matches. Germline CDR1 is KGHSH and CDR2 is LQKENI. This CDR3 is built from 15 residues. For the CDR3, the DNA is TGTGCCAGCTCACCCAGCGGGAGTTCAAGGAATGAGCAGTTCTTC. This gives the protein CASSPSGSSRNEQFF.

There are many counts of this clonotype. The CDR3 nucleotides read TGTGCCAGCAGTAACAGGGAAAGGAACTACAATGAGCAGTTCTTC. It yields the protein CASSNRERNYNEQFF. The rearrangement links TRBV12-3 or TRBV12-4 to TRBJ2-1, with a tentative D call TRBD1 (6 bases). Trimming took off 5 bases at V and 3 bases at J, with 14 bases between the two ends. This CDR3 is built from 15 residues.

This clonotype turned up a few times. This sequence joins TRBV20-1 and TRBJ2-1; D remains ambiguous. The CDR3 length is 15 residues. The germline V gene has CDR1 DFQATT and CDR2 SNEGSKA (reference sequence). V lost 5 bases to trimming and J lost 5 bases, with 19 bases between them. In DNA form, the CDR3 reads TGCAGTGCTGGCCCGATCAGACCAACCCACAATGAGCAGTTCTTC. This gives the protein CSAGPIRPTHNEQFF.

Regarding this clonotype: This may be a read error, as it is one base from a much larger clone. This rearrangement joins TRBV5-1 to TRBJ1-6, with a possible D match to TRBD1 (6 bases). This CDR3 comprises 13 residues. V lost 3 bases, J lost 10 bases, and 11 bases lay in between. Germline loops: CDR1 SGHRS, CDR2 YFSETQ. CDR3 protein: CASSSPGDSPLHF. CDR3 coding DNA: TGCGCCAGCAGCTCTCCAGGGGACTCACCCCTCCACTTT.

This clonotype showed up just a few times. The V call is TRBV9, the J call TRBJ2-3, with unresolved D. Germline CDR1 and CDR2: SGDLS and YYNGEE. The CDR3 loop spans 14 amino acids. Trimming shortened V by 0 bases and J by 0 bases, and 5 bases separated the two germline ends. CDR3 DNA: TGTGCCAGCAGCGTAGTAGGTAGCACAGATACGCAGTATTTT. It translates to CASSVVGSTDTQYF.

The sample holds many counts of this clonotype. The CDR3 DNA reads as TGCAGTGCTAGGTCCGGGACTAGCGGGAGGAGAGAGCAGTTCTTC. It specifies CSARSGTSGRREQFF. V usage is TRBV20-1 and J usage is TRBJ2-1, with 15 positions matching TRBD2. This CDR3 spans 15 amino acids. The junction had 7 bases not matched to a gene; V was cut back by 3 bases and J by 10 bases. Germline V gene sequence: CDR1 DFQATT, CDR2 SNEGSKA (reference sequence).

The table lists this clonotype with many counts. This chain joins TRBV11-1 and TRBJ2-1, with 10 bases fitting TRBD2. J lost 0 bases, V lost 4 bases, and 9 bases had no gene match. The V gene's germline CDR1 is SGHAT and CDR2 FQDESV (reference sequence). The CDR3 extends over 18 amino acids. The CDR3 DNA sequence: TGTGCCAGCAGCTCGGCCGGACTAGCGGTCAGCTCCTACAATGAGCAGTTCTTC. Protein: CASSSAGLAVSSYNEQFF.

In this sample, this clonotype turned up many times. The J gene is TRBJ2-3, the V gene TRBV7-8; D tentatively fits TRBD1 or TRBD2 (5 bases each). This CDR3 region has 17 residues. Trimming took off 0 bases at V and 0 bases at J, with 13 bases between the two ends. Per the germline V gene, CDR1 is SGHVS and CDR2 is FQNEAQ. Written as DNA, the CDR3 is TGTGCCAGCAGCTTAGCGGGACCGATATCTAGCACAGATACGCAGTATTTT. Protein sequence: CASSLAGPISSTDTQYF.

Regarding this clonotype: A much larger clone sits a single nucleotide away, making a read error possible. The rearrangement uses TRBV7-9 and TRBJ2-7; D gene ambiguous. Germline CDR1 reads SEHNR; CDR2 reads FQNEAQ (reference sequence). This CDR3 is built from 13 residues. CDR3 protein: CAGSYISEYEQYF. The CDR3 DNA follows: TGTGCCGGCAGCTATATATCGGAGTACGAGCAGTACTTC. The full variable domain, its missing parts supplied by reference TRBV7-9 and TRBJ2-7, is DTGVSQNPRHKITKRGQNVTFRCDPISEHNRLYWYRQTLGQGPEFLTYFQNEAQLEKSRLLSDRFSAERPKGSFSTLEIQRTEQGDSAMYLCAGSYISEYEQYFGPGTRLTVT.

This chain connects TRBV7-8 to TRBJ1-1; D might be TRBD1 (5 bases). CDR3 length: 15 residues. V was pared by 5 bases and J by 1 base, with 14 bases between. From germline, CDR1 is SGHVS and CDR2 FQNEAQ. The CDR3 loop is CASSLRGGQNTEAFF. CDR3 sequence (DNA): TGTGCCAGCAGCCTACGGGGCGGTCAGAACACTGAAGCTTTCTTT. The full variable domain, rest sourced from reference TRBV7-8 and TRBJ1-1, is GAGVSQSPRYKVAKRGQDVALRCDPISGHVSLFWYQQALGQGPEFLTYFQNEAQLDKSGLPSDRFFAERPEGSVSTLKIQRTQQEDSAVYLCASSLRGGQNTEAFFGQGTRLTVV.

There are a few counts of this clonotype. The rearrangement links TRBV28 to TRBJ1-1, with D hard to call. There are 14 residues in the CDR3. Germline V gene lookup returns CDR1 MDHEN and CDR2 SYDVKM. Trimming stripped 9 bases from V and 4 bases from J, with 18 bases between. The CDR3 DNA follows: TGTGCCAGTTGCGACCTTCGGGTAGTCACTGAAGCTTTCTTT. This translates into CASCDLRVVTEAFF.

This clonotype was found many times. V gene TRBV6-2 or TRBV6-3 combines with J gene TRBJ2-5, with a possible D match to TRBD2 (6 bases). This CDR3 contains 12 residues. Germline V gene lookup returns CDR1 MNHEY and CDR2 SVGEGT. V was clipped by 4 bases and J by 3 bases, with 6 bases between them. The CDR3 spells CASSWGEETQYF. CDR3 in DNA: TGTGCCAGCAGTTGGGGGGAAGAGACCCAGTACTTC.

This clonotype was seen repeatedly, ten times or more. The chain employs TRBV20-1 and TRBJ2-1; the D is unclear. This CDR3 has 16 residues. Trimming removed 1 base from V and 1 base from J, with 14 bases in between. CDR1 and CDR2 (germline): DFQATT, SNEGSKA (reference sequence). The DNA of the CDR3 is TGCAGTGCTAGAGCCCAAAGGTCCGGGTCCTACAATGAGCAGTTCTTC. It is translated as CSARAQRSGSYNEQFF.

This clonotype was seen a handful of times. Possible read error: a much larger clone is one base away. The chain couples TRBV20-1 to TRBJ2-3; 9 positions agree with TRBD2. Germline V gene lookup returns CDR1 DFQATT and CDR2 SNEGSKA (reference sequence). This CDR3 is built from 17 residues. This CDR3 is CCARDLRLAGSADTQYF. Written as DNA, the CDR3 is TGCTGTGCTAGAGATTTGCGGCTAGCGGGAAGTGCAGATACGCAGTATTTT.

The table lists this clonotype with a few counts. The rearrangement joins TRBV20-1 to TRBJ1-5; no clear D. Looked up from germline, CDR1 is DFQATT and CDR2 is SNEGSKA (reference sequence). V lost 0 bases and J lost 2, with 11 bases in between. The CDR3 spans 15 residues. The CDR3, as DNA: TGCAGTGCTAGAGAGGTACGGGGAGGCAATCAGCCCCAGCATTTT. Its protein is CSAREVRGGNQPQHF.

The rearrangement uses TRBV4-1 and TRBJ1-4; no clear D. CDR3 length: 16 residues. Germline CDR1 reads MGHRA; CDR2 reads YSYEKL. V was pared by 3 bases and J by 5 bases, with 16 bases between. The CDR3 DNA follows: TGCGCCAGCAGCCATGCGTTTAGGGCTGGGAATGAAAAACTGTTTTTT. It is translated as CASSHAFRAGNEKLFF.

This clonotype was seen more than once but under ten times. J is TRBJ2-5 and V is TRBV5-1; D uncertain. CDR1 and CDR2 (germline): SGHRS, YFSETQ. V lost 0 bases and J lost 0, with 9 bases in between. CDR3 length: 15 amino acids. CDR3 in amino acids: CASSLGLSYQETQYF. CDR3 DNA sequence: TGCGCCAGCAGCTTGGGGCTTTCGTACCAAGAGACCCAGTACTTC.

This clonotype has a handful of counts. The rearrangement joins TRBV5-1 to TRBJ2-5; D unclear. Trimming took off 4 bases at V and 4 bases at J, with 17 bases between the two ends. The germline gives CDR1 SGHRS, CDR2 YFSETQ. The length of the CDR3 is 15 residues. CDR3 bases: TGCGCCAGCAGCCCTGGCTCCTCCCTGGGAGAGACCCAGTACTTC. Protein: CASSPGSSLGETQYF.

This clonotype has a count of ten or more. The chain joins TRBV5-1 to TRBJ1-1; D not certain. Germline lookup yields CDR1 SGHRS and CDR2 YFSETQ. The CDR3 is 14 amino acids. V was pared by 10 bases and J by 7 bases, with 23 bases between. The CDR3, as DNA: TGCGCCTGCGCTCCCGATGCCGGAAACTTTGAAGCTTTCTTT. Protein product: CACAPDAGNFEAFF.

This clonotype came up a few times. This chain uses TRBV11-2 with TRBJ1-2; D is ambiguous. V was pared by 0 bases and J by 5 bases, with 10 bases between. This CDR3 spans 14 amino acids. Germline CDR1 and CDR2: SGHAT and FQNNGV. The CDR3 DNA sequence: TGTGCCAGCAGCTTAGAAGCCCTAGGGTATGGCTACACCTTC. Protein sequence: CASSLEALGYGYTF.

This clonotype was observed a single time. A much more abundant neighbour one base away suggests this may be a read error. The genes are TRBV20-1 and TRBJ1-5; D not certain. CDR1 and CDR2 from the germline V gene are DFQATT and SNEGSKA (reference sequence). This CDR3 is 12 amino acids long. The DNA for the CDR3 is TGCAGTGCTAGGAGGGATCATCAGCCCCAGCTTTTT. Translating gives CSARRDHQPQLF.

This clonotype has at least ten counts. The V call is TRBV27, the J call TRBJ1-5; the D gene is possibly TRBD1 (6 bases). Germline assignment: CDR1 MNHEY and CDR2 SMNVEV (reference sequence). The V and J ends lost 5 bases and 6 bases respectively, with 14 bases between them. The CDR3 totals 14 residues. The CDR3 is CASSVGGGRQPQHF. CDR3 DNA sequence: TGTGCCAGCAGTGTAGGTGGGGGCCGTCAGCCCCAGCATTTT.

The rearrangement joins TRBV14 to TRBJ1-1; the D gene is possibly TRBD1 (5 bases). Germline V lookup: CDR1 SGHDN, CDR2 FVKESK. The CDR3 runs to 15 residues. Trimming took 1 base from V and 5 from J, leaving 14 bases between them. CDR3 DNA: TGTGCCAGCAGCCAAGTTCGGGGGGGTATGACTGAAGCTTTCTTT. This sequence encodes CASSQVRGGMTEAFF.

This clonotype was counted many times. For the CDR3, the DNA is TGCGCCAGCAGCTTGGGAGGGGTCCAAGAGACCCAGTACTTC. Translating it yields CASSLGGVQETQYF. The chain joins TRBV5-1 to TRBJ2-5, with D perhaps TRBD1 or TRBD2 (5 bases each). Deletions cut 0 bases from V and 1 base from J, with 7 bases between. Germline CDR1 SGHRS, CDR2 YFSETQ. CDR3 length: 14 amino acids.